The 13 T cell receptor beta chains in this list originate from one sample, sequenced in a study of T-cell reconstitution after alpha-beta-depleted transplantation in children. Unique molecular identifiers were built into the TCRbeta library. TCRdb reprocessed the PCR reads via MiXCR and lists one record per CDR3 protein. The table has more than 550,000 distinct CDR3 sequences, over 9.5% seen once; the top ten hold 4%. The sample was PBMCs from the stem cell graft donor, taken from the stem cell graft. These receptor sequences come from a human donor who donated a stem cell graft to a child with acute myeloid leukemia.

The table lists this clonotype with a few counts. The J gene is TRBJ2-5, the V gene TRBV19; D is undetermined. The CDR3 loop spans 14 amino acids. Trimming shortened V by 3 bases and J by 7 bases, and 15 bases separated the two germline ends. Per germline, CDR1 LNHDA and CDR2 SQIVND (reference sequence). The DNA for the CDR3 is TGTGCCAGTAGTATTCAGGCAGGTCCACGGACCCAGTACTTC. Amino acids: CASSIQAGPRTQYF. Full variable domain (outside the CDR3, taken from reference TRBV19 and TRBJ2-5): DGGITQSPKYLFRKEGQNVTLSCEQNLNHDAMYWYRQDPGQGLRLIYYSQIVNDFQKGDIAEGYSVSREKKESFPLTVTSAQKNPTAFYLCASSIQAGPRTQYFGPGTRLLVL.

This clonotype was found a few times. The genes are TRBV7-8 and TRBJ1-3; 8 nucleotides agree with TRBD1. V shed 5 bases, J shed 0 bases, and the junction held 6 bases outside the gene matches. Germline loops: CDR1 SGHVS, CDR2 FQNEAQ. This CDR3 is 16 amino acids long. The CDR3 here is CASSTRDRSSGNTIYF. The DNA for the CDR3 is TGTGCCAGCAGCACGCGGGACAGGTCCTCTGGAAACACCATATATTTT.

This clonotype was detected only a few times. This chain joins TRBV28 and TRBJ2-7; 7 bases line up with TRBD2. From germline, CDR1 is MDHEN and CDR2 SYDVKM. There are 14 residues in the CDR3. V lost 6 bases and J lost 7; bases outside the gene matches: 12. DNA for the CDR3: TGTGCCAGCAGGTTGGAGGCGGGGACTACGGAGCAGTACTTC. Protein product: CASRLEAGTTEQYF.

This clonotype was detected a few times. The chain carries TRBV6-2 or TRBV6-3 and TRBJ1-1, with D perhaps TRBD1 (5 bases). The CDR3 has 14 amino acids. Germline V gives CDR1 MNHEY, CDR2 SVGEGT. V was shortened by 2 bases and J by 7 bases, with 14 bases between the two germline ends. The DNA of the CDR3 is TGTGCCAGCAGTTACCGGGGCAATCTGGGTGAAGCTTTCTTT. Translated, it gives CASSYRGNLGEAFF.

This clonotype turned up a few times. The chain joins TRBV4-2 to TRBJ1-6; 7 bases map to TRBD1. The germline V gene has CDR1 LGHNA and CDR2 YNFKEQ. The CDR3 runs 15 residues. The J segment lost 8 bases and the V segment lost 5 bases, leaving 9 bases of the junction unmatched. The CDR3 nucleotides read TGTGCCAGCAGCGCCCGACAGGGAGGGGATTCACCCCTCCACTTT. This gives the protein CASSARQGGDSPLHF.

The J gene is TRBJ2-7, the V gene TRBV15; D may be TRBD1 (6 bases). The CDR3 contains 17 residues. V lost 3 bases and J lost 1, with 19 bases in between. Germline V gene data show CDR1 as LNHNV and CDR2 as YYDKDF (reference sequence). The CDR3 sequence: CATSSPALDRSSYEQYF. The CDR3 region has the DNA TGTGCCACCAGCAGTCCTGCCCTTGACAGGTCGTCCTACGAGCAGTACTTC.

This CDR3 is CAISQSGTDNEQFF. Here the CDR3 DNA reads TGTGCCATCAGTCAATCCGGGACAGACAATGAGCAGTTCTTC. The V gene is TRBV10-3, the J gene TRBJ2-1; 7 positions agree with TRBD1. The V segment lost 5 bases and the J segment 5 bases; nucleotides outside the gene matches: 6. Germline CDR1 ENHRY, CDR2 SYGVKD. CDR3 length equals 14 residues.

This clonotype was seen ten or more times. The chain recombines TRBV19 with TRBJ2-7; D remains unclear. Trimming removed 5 bases from V and 2 bases from J, with 10 bases in between. CDR1 LNHDA and CDR2 SQIVND come from the germline V gene (reference sequence). This CDR3 is 13 amino acids long. The CDR3 nucleotides read TGTGCCAGTAGTCAAATTGGGGCCTACGAGCAGTACTTC. Translation gives CASSQIGAYEQYF.

This clonotype was counted a few times. The chain employs TRBV28 and TRBJ1-1, with 7 bases lining up with TRBD1. The CDR3 contains 15 residues. Looked up from germline, CDR1 is MDHEN and CDR2 is SYDVKM. V dropped 5 bases and J dropped 0; count of bases not matched to a gene: 6. The CDR3: CASSRLTGLNTEAFF. For the CDR3, the DNA is TGTGCCAGCAGTCGTTTGACAGGGCTGAACACTGAAGCTTTCTTT.

J is TRBJ1-5 and V is TRBV12-3 or TRBV12-4; 11 nucleotides agree with TRBD1. This CDR3 is 14 amino acids long. Trimming at V came to 5 bases and at J to 6 bases, leaving 3 bases not matched to a gene. CDR3 sequence (DNA): TGTGCCAGCAGTGGGACAGGGGGTAGTCAGCCCCAGCATTTT. Amino acid sequence: CASSGTGGSQPQHF.

The rearrangement joins TRBV20-1 to TRBJ2-5, with D perhaps TRBD1 (5 bases). This CDR3 has 14 residues. CDR1 and CDR2 from the germline V gene are DFQATT and SNEGSKA (reference sequence). V lost 3 bases to trimming and J lost 5 bases, with 16 bases between them. The CDR3 region has the DNA TGCAGTGCTAGTGACAGAGTCCTTAGGGAGACCCAGTACTTC. It is translated as CSASDRVLRETQYF.

This chain joins TRBV28 and TRBJ2-1; perhaps D is TRBD1 or TRBD2 (5 bases each). Germline V gene sequence: CDR1 MDHEN, CDR2 SYDVKM. Trimming removed 6 bases at V and 6 bases at J, with 15 bases between. The CDR3 contains 14 residues. In nucleotides, the CDR3 is TGTGCCAGCAGGGGGGACCAAATCGGCAATGAGCAGTTCTTC. Translated: CASRGDQIGNEQFF.

This clonotype was seen more than once but under ten times. The chain recombines TRBV30 with TRBJ2-1; no reliable D call. The CDR3 totals 14 residues. V was clipped by 2 bases and J by 8 bases, with 16 bases between them. The germline V gene encodes CDR1 GTSNPN and CDR2 SVGIG (reference sequence). CDR3 bases: TGTGCCTGGAGTATAAGCAACACAGTCCATGAGCAGTTCTTC. Translated, it gives CAWSISNTVHEQFF.